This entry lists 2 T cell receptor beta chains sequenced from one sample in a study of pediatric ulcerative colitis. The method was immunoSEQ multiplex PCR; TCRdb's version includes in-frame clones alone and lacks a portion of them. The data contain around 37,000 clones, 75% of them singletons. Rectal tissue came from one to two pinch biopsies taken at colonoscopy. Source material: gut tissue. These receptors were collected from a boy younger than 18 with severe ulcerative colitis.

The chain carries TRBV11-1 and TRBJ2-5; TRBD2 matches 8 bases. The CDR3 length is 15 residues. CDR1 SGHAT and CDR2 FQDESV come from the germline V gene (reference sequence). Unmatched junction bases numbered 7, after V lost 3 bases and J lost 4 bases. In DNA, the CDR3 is TGTGCCAGCAGCTTTGGCGGGGGGCCGGCAGAGACCCAGTACTTC. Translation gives CASSFGGGPAETQYF.

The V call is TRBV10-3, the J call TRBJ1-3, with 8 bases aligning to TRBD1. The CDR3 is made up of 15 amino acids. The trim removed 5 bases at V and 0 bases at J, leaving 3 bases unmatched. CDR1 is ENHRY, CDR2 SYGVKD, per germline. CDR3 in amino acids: CAISQGADSGNTIYF. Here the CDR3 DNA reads TGTGCCATCAGTCAGGGGGCAGACTCTGGAAACACCATATATTTT.